A single sample is the source of the 11 T cell receptor beta chains below, sequenced in a study of T cell responses to AZD1222 COVID-19 vaccine. The protocol was immunoSEQ multiplex PCR, while the TCRdb copy is restricted to in-frame clones and leaves out a portion. Here the sample spans some 100,000 clones, 86% being singletons. The sample was peripheral blood, taken on day 0 of AZD1222 vaccination. The source is an adult in good health.

This rearrangement joins TRBV19 to TRBJ2-7, with 7 bases aligning to TRBD2. V was clipped by 5 bases and J by 0 bases; unmatched bases: 10. The V gene's germline CDR1 is LNHDA and CDR2 SQIVND (reference sequence). The CDR3 spans 16 residues. CDR3 in amino acids: CASSFRAGALSYEQYF. CDR3 nucleotide sequence: TGTGCCAGTAGTTTTAGGGCGGGAGCGCTCTCCTACGAGCAGTACTTC.

This clone was seen once. The rearrangement uses TRBV7-2 and TRBJ1-5; the D gene is possibly TRBD1 (5 bases). This CDR3 is built from 17 residues. V lost 1 base, J lost 0 bases, and 13 bases lay in between. Per germline, CDR1 SGHTA and CDR2 FQGNSA. This CDR3 is CASSLGRGEGSNQPQHF. CDR3 in DNA: TGTGCCAGCAGCTTAGGTCGGGGGGAGGGTAGCAATCAGCCCCAGCATTTT.

This chain joins TRBV7-2 and TRBJ1-2; the match to TRBD1 covers 8 bases. This CDR3 has 15 amino acids. Germline CDR1 and CDR2: SGHTA and FQGNSA. V was clipped by 0 bases and J by 5 bases; unmatched bases: 5. In nucleotides, the CDR3 is TGTGCCAGCAGCTTAGCGGGTGGACAGGGATATGGCTACACCTTC. This sequence encodes CASSLAGGQGYGYTF.

V and J are TRBV5-4 and TRBJ2-7, with D tentatively TRBD1 (7 bases). Germline V gives CDR1 SGHNT, CDR2 YYREEE (reference sequence). The ends were cut back, 0 bases at V and 3 bases at J, with 10 bases in the middle. The CDR3 totals 14 residues. The CDR3 here is CASSLDRGLYEQYF. In DNA form, the CDR3 reads TGTGCCAGCAGCTTGGACAGGGGACTCTACGAGCAGTACTTC.

This chain links TRBV3-1 (or the pseudogene TRBV3-2) with TRBJ1-1; possible D gene TRBD1, 6 bases. V lost 5 bases and J lost 11, with 15 bases in between. The CDR3 has 12 residues. Germline V CDR1 and CDR2: LGHDT, YNNKEL (reference sequence). DNA for the CDR3: TGTGCCAGCAGCAACAGGGAGATGGGGGCTTTCTTT. Encoded protein: CASSNREMGAFF.

This chain uses TRBV7-8 with TRBJ2-2; no clear D. The length of the CDR3 is 16 residues. The germline V gene encodes CDR1 SGHVS and CDR2 FQNEAQ. V lost 4 bases and J lost 3, with 15 bases in between. CDR3 sequence reads: CASSSKPGQDTGELFF. CDR3 nucleotides: TGTGCCAGCAGCTCGAAACCGGGCCAAGACACCGGGGAGCTGTTTTTT. The variable domain in full, with the rest retrieved from reference TRBV7-8 and TRBJ2-2, is GAGVSQSPRYKVAKRGQDVALRCDPISGHVSLFWYQQALGQGPEFLTYFQNEAQLDKSGLPSDRFFAERPEGSVSTLKIQRTQQEDSAVYLCASSSKPGQDTGELFFGEGSRLTVL.

The J gene is TRBJ1-4, the V gene TRBV28; D is unresolved. Germline values: CDR1 MDHEN, CDR2 SYDVKM. V gave up 3 bases and J gave up 5 bases, with 4 bases separating them. The CDR3 spans 12 residues. This CDR3 reads CASSFGNEKLFF. The CDR3 DNA reads as TGTGCCAGCAGTTTTGGCAATGAAAAACTGTTTTTT.

CDR3 residues: CASSPDRAYNSPLHF. In nucleotides, the CDR3 is TGTGCCAGCAGCCCCGACAGGGCCTATAATTCACCCCTCCACTTT. This chain uses TRBV11-2 with TRBJ1-6, with 7 bases matching TRBD1. V lost 5 bases to trimming and J lost 2 bases; unmatched junction nucleotides: 3. The CDR3 runs 15 residues. The V gene's germline CDR1 is SGHAT and CDR2 FQNNGV.

The chain is built from TRBV3-1 (or the pseudogene TRBV3-2) and TRBJ1-1; TRBD1 aligns across 10 bases. The germline V gene has CDR1 LGHDT and CDR2 YNNKEL (reference sequence). Trimming took 5 bases from V and 4 from J; bases not matched to a gene: 7. CDR3 size: 15 residues. CDR3 in amino acids: CASSSGTGDITEAFF. The CDR3 nucleotides are TGTGCCAGCAGCTCCGGGACAGGGGATATCACTGAAGCTTTCTTT.

The V gene is TRBV4-2, the J gene TRBJ1-5; D is undetermined. Trimming removed 1 base at V and 7 bases at J, with 11 bases between. In germline, CDR1 is LGHNA, CDR2 YNFKEQ. This CDR3 region has 14 residues. Here the CDR3 DNA reads TGTGCCAGCAGCCAAGGGGGTACGGGGCAGCCCCAGCATTTT. Encoded protein: CASSQGGTGQPQHF.

The chain carries TRBV29-1 and TRBJ1-5, with 9 bases aligning to TRBD1. From germline, CDR1 is SQVTM and CDR2 ANQGSEA. This CDR3 region has 13 residues. V dropped 6 bases and J dropped 3; count of bases not matched to a gene: 3. CDR3 sequence: CSVGQGDNQPQHF. CDR3 nucleotides: TGCAGCGTGGGACAGGGAGACAATCAGCCCCAGCATTTT.